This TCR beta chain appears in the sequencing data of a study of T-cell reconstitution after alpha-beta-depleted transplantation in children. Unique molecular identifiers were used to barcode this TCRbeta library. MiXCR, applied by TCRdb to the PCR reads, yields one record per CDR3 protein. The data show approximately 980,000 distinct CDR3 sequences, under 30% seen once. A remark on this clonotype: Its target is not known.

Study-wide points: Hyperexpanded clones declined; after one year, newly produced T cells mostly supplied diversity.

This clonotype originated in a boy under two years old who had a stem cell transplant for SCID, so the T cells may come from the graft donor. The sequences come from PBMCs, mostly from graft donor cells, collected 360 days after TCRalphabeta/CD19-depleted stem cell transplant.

CDR3 coding DNA: TGTGCCAGCAGCTTGGGTCTTGGGAGGTTACAAGAGACCCAGTACTTC. It encodes CASSLGLGRLQETQYF. The chain is built from TRBV7-2 and TRBJ2-5; possible D gene TRBD2, 6 bases. Germline assignment: CDR1 SGHTA and CDR2 FQGNSA. The CDR3 extends over 16 amino acids. The V end was cut by 3 bases, the J end by 2 bases, with 16 bases between.